Listed here are 5 T cell receptor beta chains from one sample, sequenced in a study of blood T cell repertoires in COVID-19. The table came from immunoSEQ multiplex PCR; TCRdb's copy has only in-frame clones and leaves some out. The data show 190,000 or so clones, about 85% seen once. The specimen sequenced was PBMCs or T cells enriched from blood (not recorded which). The receptor source for this set is a man aged 35-49 years who had recovered from COVID-19.

The chain carries TRBV9 and TRBJ2-5, with 9 positions matching TRBD2. J gave up 4 bases and V 4 bases, and 11 bases lay outside the gene matches. Germline V gene lookup returns CDR1 SGDLS and CDR2 YYNGEE. The CDR3 has 16 amino acids. This chain's CDR3 is CASSPLALAGGETQYF. CDR3 nucleotides: TGTGCCAGCAGCCCTCTGGCACTAGCGGGTGGAGAGACCCAGTACTTC. Full variable domain (outside the CDR3, taken from reference TRBV9 and TRBJ2-5): DSGVTQTPKHLITATGQRVTLRCSPRSGDLSVYWYQQSLDQGLQFLIQYYNGEERAKGNILERFSAQQFPDLHSELNLSSLELGDSALYFCASSPLALAGGETQYFGPGTRLLVL.

J is TRBJ2-5 and V is TRBV30; 11 nucleotides match TRBD2. The ends lost 4 bases at V and 5 bases at J; junction bases unmatched: 9. The CDR3 contains 15 residues. The germline V gene has CDR1 GTSNPN and CDR2 SVGIG (reference sequence). In DNA, the CDR3 is TGTGCCTGGACAAAACTAGCGGGAGTTAAGGAGACCCAGTACTTC. Its translation: CAWTKLAGVKETQYF.

This chain links TRBV24-1 with TRBJ2-3, with no clear D. Germline CDR1 KGHDR, CDR2 SFDVKD. This CDR3 comprises 14 residues. V was pared by 7 bases and J by 0 bases, with 10 bases between. The CDR3 spells CATRADPSTDTQYF. The CDR3 DNA follows: TGTGCCACCAGGGCGGATCCCAGCACAGATACGCAGTATTTT.

This chain joins TRBV6-1 and TRBJ1-1; 7 bases are shared with TRBD1. J was trimmed by 0 bases and V by 2 bases; bases with no gene match: 6. CDR3 length equals 16 residues. Germline lookup yields CDR1 MNHNS and CDR2 SASEGT. The CDR3 DNA reads as TGTGCCAGCAGTGAATCAGGGGGGATGGTGAACACTGAAGCTTTCTTT. Translated, it gives CASSESGGMVNTEAFF.

The chain couples TRBV5-1 to TRBJ1-1, with TRBD1 as a possible D gene (6 bases). The CDR3 has 15 residues. Germline assignment: CDR1 SGHRS and CDR2 YFSETQ. The V end lost 4 bases, the J end lost 1 base, and 14 bases lay between the germline ends. The CDR3 loop is CASSPGGARNTEAFF. As DNA, the CDR3 is TGCGCCAGCAGCCCGGGGGGGGCTCGGAACACTGAAGCTTTCTTT.